This TCR beta chain emerged from a study of OX40 agonist ivuxolimab in advanced cancers. The CDR3 runs to 13 residues. V was clipped by 2 bases and J by 1 base, with 6 bases between them. Per germline, CDR1 SGHDT and CDR2 YYEEEE. The repertoire was sequenced with immunoSEQ multiplex PCR; TCRdb's copy has only in-frame clones and lacks some. The table has tens of thousands of clones, roughly 86% seen once. The starting material was CD4+ or CD8+ T cells sorted from blood, obtained in a trial of the OX40 agonist ivuxolimab. The TCR comes from an adult with an advanced solid tumor such as melanoma, head and neck, liver or kidney cancer. The chain recombines TRBV5-6 with TRBJ1-1; D is uncertain. CDR3 in amino acids: CASSFGSNTEAFF. The CDR3 coding sequence is TGTGCCAGCAGCTTTGGGTCGAACACTGAAGCTTTCTTT. Based on the CDR3 plus reference TRBV5-6 and TRBJ1-1, the full variable domain is DAGVTQSPTHLIKTRGQQVTLRCSPKSGHDTVSWYQQALGQGPQFIFQYYEEEERQRGNFPDRFSGHQFPNYSSELNVNALLLGDSALYLCASSFGSNTEAFFGQGTRLTVV.